This record concerns one T cell receptor beta chain sequence. With a J-beta primer mix and a sample-barcoded 5' primer, a second PCR ran about 6 to 11 cycles. Each CDR3 protein is one row after TCRdb ran MiXCR on the 5' RACE reads. The sample records roughly 830,000 distinct CDR3 sequences, under 80% being singletons. The entry originates in a study of blood T cells in healthy people across ages. About the study: Template-switching capture recovered about one barcoded beta molecule per two T cells.

The donors, healthy Caucasians from Russia, were aged about 6 to 95. Sequencing was carried out using blood. This TCR came from a man aged 25-45 years in good health.

The CDR3 is CASRGQVGNQPQHF. The CDR3 DNA reads as TGTGCCAGCAGGGGACAAGTCGGCAATCAGCCCCAGCATTTT. The chain recombines TRBV12-3 or TRBV12-4 with TRBJ1-5; perhaps TRBD1 as D (6 bases). The CDR3 runs to 14 residues. V dropped 6 bases and J dropped 2 bases, with 11 bases sitting between them.